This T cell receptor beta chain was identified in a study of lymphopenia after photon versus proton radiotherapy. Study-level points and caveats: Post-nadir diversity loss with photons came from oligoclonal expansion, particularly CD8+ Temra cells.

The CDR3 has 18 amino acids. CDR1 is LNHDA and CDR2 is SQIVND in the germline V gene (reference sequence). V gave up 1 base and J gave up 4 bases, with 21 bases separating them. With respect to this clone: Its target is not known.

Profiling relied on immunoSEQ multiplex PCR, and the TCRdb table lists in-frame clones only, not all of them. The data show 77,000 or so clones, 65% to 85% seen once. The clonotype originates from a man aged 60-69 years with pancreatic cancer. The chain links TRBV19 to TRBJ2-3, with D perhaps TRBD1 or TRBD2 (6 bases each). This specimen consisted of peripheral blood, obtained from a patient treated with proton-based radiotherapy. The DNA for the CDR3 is TGTGCCAGTAGTATAGGTCGGCAGAGGGGGGCGTCCCCAGATACGCAGTATTTT. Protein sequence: CASSIGRQRGASPDTQYF. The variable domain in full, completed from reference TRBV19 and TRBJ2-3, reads DGGITQSPKYLFRKEGQNVTLSCEQNLNHDAMYWYRQDPGQGLRLIYYSQIVNDFQKGDIAEGYSVSREKKESFPLTVTSAQKNPTAFYLCASSIGRQRGASPDTQYFGPGTRLTVL.